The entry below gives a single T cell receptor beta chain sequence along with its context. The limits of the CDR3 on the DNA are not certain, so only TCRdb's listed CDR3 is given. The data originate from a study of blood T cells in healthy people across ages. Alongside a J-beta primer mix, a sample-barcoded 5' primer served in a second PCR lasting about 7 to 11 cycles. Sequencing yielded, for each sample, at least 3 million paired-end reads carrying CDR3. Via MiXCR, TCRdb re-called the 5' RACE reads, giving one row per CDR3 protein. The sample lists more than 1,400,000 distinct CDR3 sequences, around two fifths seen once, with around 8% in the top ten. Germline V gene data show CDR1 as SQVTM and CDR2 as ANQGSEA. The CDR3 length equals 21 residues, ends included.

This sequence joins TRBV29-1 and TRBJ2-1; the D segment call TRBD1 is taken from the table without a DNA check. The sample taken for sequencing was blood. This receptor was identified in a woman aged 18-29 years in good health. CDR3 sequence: CSVGQSYGYTFGTLSYNEQFF.